The source of this T cell receptor (beta chain) is a study of T cell responses to AZD1222 COVID-19 vaccine. Second-dose intervals of approximately 4 or approximately 12 weeks were pooled. The repertoire was sequenced with immunoSEQ multiplex PCR; TCRdb's copy has only in-frame clones and lacks some. The repertoire holds about 90,000 clones, with 89% as singletons. This specimen consisted of peripheral blood, obtained 28 days after the second AZD1222 dose. This receptor was identified in an adult who received the AZD1222 COVID-19 vaccine.

The CDR3 sequence: CASSHKGLVGELFF. The CDR3 DNA is TGCGCCAGCAGCCACAAGGGTTTGGTCGGGGAGCTGTTTTTT. The V and J genes are TRBV4-1 and TRBJ2-2; D gene ambiguous. CDR1 and CDR2 (germline): MGHRA, YSYEKL. CDR3 length: 14 residues. V lost 3 bases and J 7 bases, leaving 12 bases between the germline ends.